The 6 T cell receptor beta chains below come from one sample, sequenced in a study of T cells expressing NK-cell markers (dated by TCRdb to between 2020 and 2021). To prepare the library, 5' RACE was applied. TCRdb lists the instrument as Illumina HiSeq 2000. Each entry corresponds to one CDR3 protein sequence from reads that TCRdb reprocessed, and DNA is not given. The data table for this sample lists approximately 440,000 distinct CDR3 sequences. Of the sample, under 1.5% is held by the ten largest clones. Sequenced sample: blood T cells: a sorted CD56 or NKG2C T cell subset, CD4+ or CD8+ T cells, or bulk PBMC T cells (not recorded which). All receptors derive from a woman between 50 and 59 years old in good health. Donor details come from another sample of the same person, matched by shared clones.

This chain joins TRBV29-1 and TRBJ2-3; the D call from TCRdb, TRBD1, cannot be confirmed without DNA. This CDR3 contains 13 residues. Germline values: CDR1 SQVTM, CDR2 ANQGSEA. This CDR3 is CSDRDRYKDTQYF.

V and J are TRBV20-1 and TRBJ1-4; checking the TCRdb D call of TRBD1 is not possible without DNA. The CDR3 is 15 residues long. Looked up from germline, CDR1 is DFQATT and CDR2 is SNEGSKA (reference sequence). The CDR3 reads CSASPDARSNEKLFF.

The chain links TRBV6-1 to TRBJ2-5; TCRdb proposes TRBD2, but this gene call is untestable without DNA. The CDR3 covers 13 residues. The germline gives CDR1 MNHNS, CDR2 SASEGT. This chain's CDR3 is CASTGGVVGTQYF.

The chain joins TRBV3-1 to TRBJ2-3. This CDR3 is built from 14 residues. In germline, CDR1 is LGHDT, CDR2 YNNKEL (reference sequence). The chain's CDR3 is CASSHSVGTDTQYF.

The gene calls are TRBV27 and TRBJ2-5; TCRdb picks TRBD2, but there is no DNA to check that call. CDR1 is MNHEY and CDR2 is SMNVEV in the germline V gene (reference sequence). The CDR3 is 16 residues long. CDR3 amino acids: CASSPGTSGYQETQYF.

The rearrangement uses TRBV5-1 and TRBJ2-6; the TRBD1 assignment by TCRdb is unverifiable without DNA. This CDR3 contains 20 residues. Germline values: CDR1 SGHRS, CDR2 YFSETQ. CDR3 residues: CASSLFSSGQKVTGANVLTF.